This is a list of T cell receptor beta chains from one sample in a study of T cell repertoires and Cas9 in healthy adults. TCRdb's table, derived via immunoSEQ multiplex PCR, lists solely in-frame clones and lacks some. Here the sample spans some 21,000 clones, over 85% being singletons. Material: CD4+ effector T cells (CD127+, CD25-, CD137-, CD154-) from PBMCs; culture status not recorded. All receptors derive from a human donor in good health. Both conserved end residues are part of each CDR3. The D gene is left open where the match is weak. The size entry is marked missing in some rows and otherwise reads once, few, many or a size class.

V: TRBV19
D: TRBD2
J: TRBJ2-3
size: .
CDR3: CASSRNSGDRTDTQYF
DNA: TGTGCCAGTAGTCGTAATAGCGGGGACCGCACAGATACGCAGTATTTT

V: TRBV30
D: TRBD2
J: TRBJ2-7
size: .
CDR3: CAWSVGGGPYF
DNA: TGTGCCTGGAGTGTAGGCGGGGGACCGTACTTC

V: TRBV7-3
D: .
J: TRBJ2-3
size: .
CDR3: CASSPSAGALSDTQYF
DNA: TGTGCCAGCAGCCCTTCGGCGGGGGCCCTGAGCGATACGCAGTATTTT

V: TRBV25-1
D: TRBD1
J: TRBJ1-6
size: .
CDR3: CASSEPGTGPNSPLHF
DNA: TGTGCCAGCAGTGAACCCGGGACAGGGCCTAATTCACCCCTCCACTTT

V: TRBV23-1
D: .
J: TRBJ1-5
size: .
CDR3: CASAPGHLRKQPQHF
DNA: TGCGCCAGCGCCCCGGGACACCTTCGGAAGCAGCCCCAGCATTTT

V: TRBV7-9
D: .
J: TRBJ2-1
size: .
CDR3: CASSRRYSTGFTYNEQFF
DNA: TGTGCCAGCAGCCGACGCTATTCTACAGGATTCACCTACAATGAGCAGTTCTTC

V: TRBV11-3
D: .
J: TRBJ2-2
size: .
CDR3: CASSLAGGDTGELFF
DNA: TGTGCCAGCAGCTTAGCGGGGGGCGACACCGGGGAGCTGTTTTTT

V: TRBV7-9
D: .
J: TRBJ1-1
size: .
CDR3: CAIRTDEAFF
DNA: TGTGCCATACGGACAGATGAAGCTTTCTTT

V: TRBV10-3
D: TRBD1
J: TRBJ1-2
size: .
CDR3: CAISEPDRVSTGYGYTF
DNA: TGTGCCATCAGTGAGCCCGACAGGGTATCTACCGGTTATGGCTACACCTTC

V: TRBV6-1
D: .
J: TRBJ2-3
size: .
CDR3: CASALPDTQYF
DNA: TGTGCCAGCGCTCTCCCAGATACGCAGTATTTT

V: TRBV10-2
D: .
J: TRBJ2-1
size: .
CDR3: CASSESRGSSYNEQFF
DNA: TGCGCCAGCAGTGAGTCCAGGGGAAGCTCCTACAATGAGCAGTTCTTC

V: TRBV5-5
D: .
J: TRBJ1-2
size: .
CDR3: CASSLITENYGYTF
DNA: TGTGCCAGCAGCTTGATAACTGAAAACTATGGCTACACCTTC

V: TRBV7-3
D: .
J: TRBJ2-7
size: .
CDR3: CASHSRRYEQYF
DNA: TGTGCCAGCCATTCCAGGCGCTACGAGCAGTACTTC

V: TRBV6-6
D: TRBD1
J: TRBJ1-1
size: .
CDR3: CASSYSVGQGGTEAFF
DNA: TGTGCCAGCAGTTACTCGGTCGGACAGGGAGGAACTGAAGCTTTCTTT

V: TRBV5-1
D: .
J: TRBJ1-6
size: few
CDR3: CASTSREGGNSPLHF
DNA: TGCGCCAGCACCTCCCGAGAGGGAGGTAATTCACCCCTCCACTTT

V: TRBV15
D: TRBD2
J: TRBJ2-1
size: .
CDR3: CATSRGTSGGYNEQFF
DNA: TGTGCCACCAGCAGAGGGACTAGCGGGGGCTACAATGAGCAGTTCTTC

V: TRBV28
D: .
J: TRBJ2-4
size: .
CDR3: CASSLYRADKNIQYF
DNA: TGTGCCAGCAGTTTATACAGGGCGGACAAAAACATTCAGTACTTC

V: TRBV11-2
D: TRBD2
J: TRBJ2-2
size: .
CDR3: CASSRRLAGFTNTGELFF
DNA: TGTGCCAGCAGCCGGAGACTAGCGGGGTTCACGAACACCGGGGAGCTGTTTTTT

V: TRBV6-4
D: .
J: TRBJ2-4
size: .
CDR3: CASSEEDPSEEYF
DNA: TGTGCCAGCAGTGAGGAGGACCCTTCCGAGGAGTACTTC

V: TRBV5-1
D: .
J: TRBJ1-6
size: .
CDR3: CASSFGGQGMSPLHF
DNA: TGCGCCAGCAGCTTCGGAGGGCAGGGTATGTCACCCCTCCACTTT

V: TRBV19
D: TRBD1
J: TRBJ1-6
size: .
CDR3: CASSSRGWGQRLNTLHF
DNA: TGTGCCAGTAGTTCCCGAGGTTGGGGACAGCGTCTTAACACCCTCCACTTT

V: TRBV19
D: .
J: TRBJ1-6
size: .
CDR3: CASSIGESSYNSPLHF
DNA: TGTGCCAGTAGTATTGGGGAAAGCTCCTATAATTCACCCCTCCACTTT

V: TRBV20-1
D: .
J: TRBJ2-5
size: .
CDR3: CSALGPSQYF
DNA: TGCAGTGCTTTGGGACCCTCCCAGTACTTC

V: TRBV29-1
D: .
J: TRBJ1-2
size: .
CDR3: CSVEGRARYTF
DNA: TGCAGCGTTGAGGGCAGGGCCCGCTACACCTTC

V: TRBV30
D: .
J: TRBJ2-7
size: .
CDR3: CAWSATYEQYF
DNA: TGTGCCTGGAGTGCAACCTACGAGCAGTACTTC

V: TRBV6-1
D: .
J: TRBJ1-5
size: .
CDR3: CASSESGAGQPQHF
DNA: TGTGCCAGCAGTGAGTCCGGGGCAGGGCAGCCCCAGCATTTT

V: TRBV25-1
D: .
J: TRBJ2-5
size: .
CDR3: CASSGAGYVTQYF
DNA: TGTGCCAGCAGTGGGGCAGGGTATGTAACCCAGTACTTC

V: TRBV6-5
D: .
J: TRBJ1-2
size: once
CDR3: CASSYAGSGYGYTF
DNA: TGTGCCAGCAGTTATGCGGGGAGCGGCTATGGCTACACCTTC

V: TRBV6-6
D: .
J: TRBJ1-1
size: .
CDR3: CASIIGTTGGNTEAFF
DNA: TGTGCCAGCATTATCGGGACGACTGGGGGGAACACTGAAGCTTTCTTT

V: TRBV6-5
D: .
J: TRBJ2-1
size: .
CDR3: CASSYSGLKSSNEQFF
DNA: TGTGCCAGCAGTTACTCTGGGTTAAAAAGTTCCAATGAGCAGTTCTTC

V: TRBV7-2
D: .
J: TRBJ1-1
size: .
CDR3: CASSKRGRGTEAFF
DNA: TGTGCCAGCAGCAAACGAGGGAGGGGAACTGAAGCTTTCTTT

V: TRBV5-4
D: .
J: TRBJ1-2
size: .
CDR3: CASSSRDFYGYTF
DNA: TGTGCCAGCAGCTCGCGGGACTTCTATGGCTACACCTTC

V: TRBV5-1
D: .
J: TRBJ2-2
size: .
CDR3: CASSSTVPLTGELFF
DNA: TGCGCCAGCAGCTCAACCGTTCCGTTAACCGGGGAGCTGTTTTTT

V: TRBV6-5
D: .
J: TRBJ2-7
size: .
CDR3: CASSANRVSYEQYF
DNA: TGTGCCAGCAGTGCCAACAGGGTCTCCTACGAGCAGTACTTC

V: TRBV28
D: TRBD2
J: TRBJ2-1
size: .
CDR3: CASSISGTSGYNEQFF
DNA: TGTGCCAGCAGTATATCCGGGACTAGCGGTTACAATGAGCAGTTCTTC

V: TRBV4-1
D: .
J: TRBJ1-4
size: .
CDR3: CASSQRGGKLFF
DNA: TGCGCCAGCAGCCAACGGGGGGGGAAACTGTTTTTT

V: TRBV5-1
D: TRBD1
J: TRBJ1-4
size: .
CDR3: CASSLELQGGNEKLFF
DNA: TGCGCCAGCAGCTTGGAATTACAGGGGGGGAATGAAAAACTGTTTTTT

V: TRBV5-4
D: .
J: TRBJ2-7
size: .
CDR3: CASSLNSNTYEQYF
DNA: TGTGCCAGCAGCTTGAACAGCAATACCTACGAGCAGTACTTC

V: TRBV6-5
D: TRBD1
J: TRBJ2-7
size: .
CDR3: CASSFDLTGLSYEQYF
DNA: TGTGCCAGCAGTTTTGATCTGACAGGGCTGTCCTACGAGCAGTACTTC

V: TRBV2
D: .
J: TRBJ2-2
size: few
CDR3: CASRILSGELFF
DNA: TGTGCCAGCAGGATCCTTTCCGGGGAGCTGTTTTTT